Listed here are 21 T cell receptor beta chains from one sample, sequenced in a study of blood T cells in healthy people across ages (dated by TCRdb to about 2015). The library came from 5' RACE. The sequencer was an Illumina HiSeq 2500. A second PCR of roughly 7 to 11 cycles was performed with a sample-barcoded 5' primer and a J-beta primer mix. TCRdb redid the processing of the public reads, applying fastp at Q25 and MiXCR, and retained in-frame beta chains. Rows with a matching CDR3 protein are joined into one entry that keeps the most common DNA and genes. For this sample the table gives about 900,000 distinct CDR3 sequences, of which about 62% were detected only once. The leading ten clones occupy roughly a quarter of the sample. Sequences were obtained from blood. The source is a man aged 30-40 years in good health.

The rearrangement uses TRBV27 and TRBJ2-1; tentative D call: TRBD2 (7 bases). The CDR3 spans 15 residues. V gave up 5 bases and J gave up 2 bases, with 13 bases separating them. Germline V gives CDR1 MNHEY, CDR2 SMNVEV (reference sequence). The CDR3 is CASSRGAMTYNEQFF. The CDR3 bases are TGTGCCAGCAGTCGGGGGGCTATGACCTACAATGAGCAGTTCTTC.

This clonotype came up a few times. The chain carries TRBV9 and TRBJ1-2, with D hard to call. The CDR3 loop spans 14 amino acids. V gave up 1 base and J gave up 4 bases, with 11 bases separating them. Per germline, CDR1 SGDLS and CDR2 YYNGEE. The CDR3 nucleotides are TGTGCCAGCAGCGTATCCCAAGCCCTCTATGGCTACACCTTC. Translated: CASSVSQALYGYTF.

V usage is TRBV7-9 and J usage is TRBJ2-3; TRBD2 aligns across 11 bases. The CDR3 sequence is 17 residues long. CDR1 SEHNR and CDR2 FQNEAQ come from the germline V gene (reference sequence). V lost 5 bases and J lost 4; bases outside the gene matches: 11. In DNA form, the CDR3 reads TGTGCCAGCAGCCGAGGGAATAGCGGGGGGGCCGCAGATACGCAGTATTTT. This encodes CASSRGNSGGAADTQYF.

The chain employs TRBV20-1 and TRBJ2-4, with TRBD2 as a possible D gene (5 bases). The last part of the DNA fits TRBJ2-7 better; the J call may be wrong. Germline V gene data show CDR1 as DFQATT and CDR2 as SNEGSKA (reference sequence). This CDR3 spans 12 amino acids. CDR3 nucleotide sequence: TGCAGTGCTAGTGCCGGGGTCGGCGAGCAGTACTTC. The encoded protein is CSASAGVGEQYF.

The chain combines TRBV27 with TRBJ2-7; 9 nucleotides agree with TRBD1. Germline assignment: CDR1 MNHEY and CDR2 SMNVEV (reference sequence). The length of the CDR3 is 14 residues. The V gene end was trimmed by 8 bases and the J gene end by 5 bases; junction bases not matched to a gene: 10. The CDR3 loop reads CASGMDRGRNEQYF. The CDR3 DNA reads TGTGCCAGCGGGATGGACAGGGGAAGAAACGAGCAGTACTTC.

The rearrangement links TRBV6-5 to TRBJ2-3; TRBD1 matches at 7 bases. In germline, CDR1 is MNHEY, CDR2 SVGAGI. CDR3 size: 15 residues. V dropped 5 bases and J dropped 2; count of bases not matched to a gene: 7. For the CDR3, the DNA is TGTGCCAGCAGTCGAACAGGGGCACTCACAGATACGCAGTATTTT. It is translated as CASSRTGALTDTQYF.

The chain carries TRBV4-2 and TRBJ2-5; 14 nucleotides align to TRBD2. Germline trimming cut 5 bases from V and 4 bases from J; bases unmatched to any gene: 9. CDR1 is LGHNA and CDR2 is YNFKEQ in the germline V gene. This CDR3 spans 17 amino acids. CDR3 sequence: CASSKYPGTSGGETQYF. The CDR3 coding sequence is TGTGCCAGCAGCAAATACCCCGGGACTAGCGGGGGAGAGACCCAGTACTTC.

This clonotype was observed a single time. The chain couples TRBV13 to TRBJ2-3; 10 nucleotides match TRBD2. This CDR3 has 15 residues. Germline CDR1 and CDR2: PRHDT and FYEKMQ (reference sequence). V lost 5 bases, J lost 3 bases, and 5 bases stayed unmatched. CDR3 amino acids: CASSQRGGLTDTQYF. In DNA, the CDR3 is TGTGCCAGCAGCCAGCGGGGGGGCCTAACAGATACGCAGTATTTT.

The rearrangement joins TRBV5-1 to TRBJ1-1; 8 bases line up with TRBD1. J gave up 4 bases and V 0 bases, and 8 bases lay outside the gene matches. The CDR3 covers 16 residues. Germline loops: CDR1 SGHRS, CDR2 YFSETQ. The CDR3 bases are TGCGCCAGCAGCTTGGCGACCAGGGGGCAAAGCACTGAAGCTTTCTTT. It codes for CASSLATRGQSTEAFF.

The chain joins TRBV20-1 to TRBJ2-5; unclear D gene. Trimming cost V 5 bases and J 7 bases, with 14 bases left between them. Germline V gene lookup returns CDR1 DFQATT and CDR2 SNEGSKA (reference sequence). The CDR3 consists of 12 residues. This chain's CDR3 is CSAPDRSGTQYF. The DNA of the CDR3 is TGCAGTGCTCCTGACCGGTCGGGGACCCAGTACTTC.

The V gene is TRBV19, the J gene TRBJ1-5, with TRBD1 matching over 8 bases. Germline CDR1 reads LNHDA; CDR2 reads SQIVND (reference sequence). V was clipped by 0 bases and J by 5 bases; unmatched bases: 6. There are 16 residues in the CDR3. The CDR3 loop is CASSIDWVTGDQPQHF. CDR3 nucleotide sequence: TGTGCCAGTAGTATAGATTGGGTGACAGGGGATCAGCCCCAGCATTTT.

In this sample, this clonotype turned up once. The junction differs from germline at one of its ends, possibly a read error. V is TRBV28 and J is TRBJ2-5; TRBD2 matches at 9 bases. The J call is uncertain, as TRBJ2-4 better fits the DNA end. Germline assignment: CDR1 MDHEN and CDR2 SYDVKM. The CDR3 covers 15 residues. Here the CDR3 reads CVSSLVAGDENIQYF. DNA for the CDR3: TGTGTCAGCAGTTTGGTAGCGGGGGATGAAAACATTCAGTACTTC.

As to this clonotype: Relative to the germline gene, one junction end is altered; a read error may explain this. The genes are TRBV5-1 and TRBJ1-1; perhaps TRBD1 as D (5 bases). The CDR3 runs 16 residues. CDR1 and CDR2 from the germline V gene are SGHRS and YFSETQ. The CDR3 sequence is CAGSLGRNRRDTEAFF. DNA for the CDR3: TGCGCCGGCAGCTTGGGACGAAACCGGAGGGACACTGAAGCTTTCTTT.

V and J are TRBV7-3 and TRBJ2-1; 13 positions agree with TRBD2. The J segment lost 6 bases and the V segment lost 5 bases, leaving 7 bases of the junction unmatched. CDR1 is SGHTA, CDR2 FQGTGA, per germline. CDR3 size: 16 residues. CDR3 sequence reads: CASSPLLAGGSNEQFF. The DNA for the CDR3 is TGTGCCAGCAGCCCATTACTAGCGGGGGGGTCCAATGAGCAGTTCTTC.

The chain joins TRBV4-3 to TRBJ2-7; no clear D. V was cut by 1 base and J by 0 bases, with 10 bases left in between. Per the germline V gene, CDR1 is LGHNA and CDR2 is YSLEER. There are 15 residues in the CDR3. The CDR3 here is CASSQGWSASYEQYF. The CDR3 bases are TGCGCCAGCAGCCAAGGTTGGTCGGCCTCCTACGAGCAGTACTTC.

The rearrangement uses TRBV14 and TRBJ1-1; 7 nucleotides match TRBD1. The germline CDR1 and CDR2 sequences are SGHDN and FVKESK. This CDR3 contains 13 residues. The V segment lost 3 bases and the J segment 4 bases; nucleotides outside the gene matches: 2. The CDR3 sequence is CASSHSGGTEAFF. The CDR3 nucleotides read TGTGCCAGCAGCCACTCAGGGGGCACTGAAGCTTTCTTT.

This clonotype occurred a few times. CDR3 sequence (DNA): TGTGCCAGCAGTTATCGGGTAGCGGGGAGCCACGAGCAGTACTTC. Translation: CASSYRVAGSHEQYF. The chain links TRBV6-2 or TRBV6-3 to TRBJ2-7; 8 positions agree with TRBD2. This CDR3 is 15 amino acids long. Trimming at V came to 3 bases and at J to 5 bases, leaving 9 bases not matched to a gene. Per germline, CDR1 MNHEY and CDR2 SVGEGT.

The chain uses TRBV2 and TRBJ1-2; 8 nucleotides align to TRBD1. The J segment lost 0 bases and the V segment lost 0 bases, leaving 12 bases of the junction unmatched. Per the germline V gene, CDR1 is SNHLY and CDR2 is FYNNEI. The CDR3 spans 19 residues. CDR3 sequence (DNA): TGTGCCAGCAGTGAAGCGAGTGGACAGGGTAACGGAGCTAACTATGGCTACACCTTC. It translates to CASSEASGQGNGANYGYTF.

The chain links TRBV21-1 to TRBJ2-7; the listed D gene, TRBD2, was not tested against the DNA. TRBV21-1 counts as a pseudogene. There are 14 residues in the CDR3. The CDR3 sequence: CASSKKSWAYEQYF. The CDR3 DNA sequence: TGTGCCAGCAGCAAAAAGTCCTGGGCCTACGAGCAGTACTTC.

The rearrangement links TRBV4-2 to TRBJ1-2, with D possibly matching TRBD1 (5 bases). Germline CDR1 and CDR2: LGHNA and YNFKEQ. Trimming left V 1 base short and J 3 bases short, with 12 bases between. The CDR3 has 15 residues. The CDR3 loop is CASSQGLGTDYGYTF. The CDR3 DNA is TGTGCCAGCAGCCAAGGACTAGGGACGGACTATGGCTACACCTTC.

The genes are TRBV27 and TRBJ2-5; either TRBD1 or TRBD2 may supply D (6 bases each). The CDR3 is 15 amino acids. With 3 bases removed from V and 2 bases from J, the gap between germline ends came to 13 bases. The germline CDR1 and CDR2 sequences are MNHEY and SMNVEV (reference sequence). The CDR3: CASSFGGPEQETQYF. The CDR3 DNA reads TGTGCCAGCAGTTTCGGGGGCCCAGAGCAAGAGACCCAGTACTTC.